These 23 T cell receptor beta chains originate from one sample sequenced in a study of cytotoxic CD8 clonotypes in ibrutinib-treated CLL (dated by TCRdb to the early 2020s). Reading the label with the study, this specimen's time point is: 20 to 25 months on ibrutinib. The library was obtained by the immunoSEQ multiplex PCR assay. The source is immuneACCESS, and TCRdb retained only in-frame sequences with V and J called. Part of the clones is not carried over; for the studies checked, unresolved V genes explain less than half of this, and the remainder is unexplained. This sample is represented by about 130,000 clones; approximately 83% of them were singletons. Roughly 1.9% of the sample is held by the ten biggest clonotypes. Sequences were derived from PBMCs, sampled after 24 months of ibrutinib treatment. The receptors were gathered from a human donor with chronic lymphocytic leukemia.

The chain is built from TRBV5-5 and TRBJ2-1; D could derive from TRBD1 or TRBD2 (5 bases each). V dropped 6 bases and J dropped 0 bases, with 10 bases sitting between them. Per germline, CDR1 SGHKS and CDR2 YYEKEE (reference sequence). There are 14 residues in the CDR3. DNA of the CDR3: TGTGCCAGCACTGGGGGACCCTCCTACAATGAGCAGTTCTTC. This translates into CASTGGPSYNEQFF.

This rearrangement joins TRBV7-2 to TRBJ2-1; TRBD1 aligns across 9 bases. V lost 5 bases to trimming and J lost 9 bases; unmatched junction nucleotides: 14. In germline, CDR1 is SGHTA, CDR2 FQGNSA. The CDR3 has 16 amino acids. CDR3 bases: TGTGCCAGCAGCCCCGGTCGTGGGACAGGGTCGGGTGAGCAGTTCTTC. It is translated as CASSPGRGTGSGEQFF. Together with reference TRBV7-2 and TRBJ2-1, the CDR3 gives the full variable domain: GAGVSQSPSNKVTEKGKDVELRCDPISGHTALYWYRQSLGQGLEFLIYFQGNSAPDKSGLPSDRFSAERTGGSVSTLTIQRTQQEDSAVYLCASSPGRGTGSGEQFFGPGTRLTVL.

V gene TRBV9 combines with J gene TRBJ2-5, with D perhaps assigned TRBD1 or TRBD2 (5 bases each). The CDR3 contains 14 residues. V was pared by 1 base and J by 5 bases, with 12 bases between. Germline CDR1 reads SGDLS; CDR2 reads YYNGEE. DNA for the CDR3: TGTGCCAGCAGCGTACGAGGGGCACGGGAGACCCAGTACTTC. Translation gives CASSVRGARETQYF.

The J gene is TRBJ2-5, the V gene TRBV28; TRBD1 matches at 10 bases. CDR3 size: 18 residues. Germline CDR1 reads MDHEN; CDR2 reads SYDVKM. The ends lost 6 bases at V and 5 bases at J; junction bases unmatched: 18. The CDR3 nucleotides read TGTGCCAGCAGCTTGGGACAGGGGTGGGGCTTTCAAGGGGAGACCCAGTACTTC. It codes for CASSLGQGWGFQGETQYF.

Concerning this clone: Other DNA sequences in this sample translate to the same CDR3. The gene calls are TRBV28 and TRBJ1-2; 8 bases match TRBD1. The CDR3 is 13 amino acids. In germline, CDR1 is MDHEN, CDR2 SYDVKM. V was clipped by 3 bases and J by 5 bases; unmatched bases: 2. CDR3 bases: TGTGCCAGCAGTTTCGGACAGGGTTATGGCTACACCTTC. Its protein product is CASSFGQGYGYTF.

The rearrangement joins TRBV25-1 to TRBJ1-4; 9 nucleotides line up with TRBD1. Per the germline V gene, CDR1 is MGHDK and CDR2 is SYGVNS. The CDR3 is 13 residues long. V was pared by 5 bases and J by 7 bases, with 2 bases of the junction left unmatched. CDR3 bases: TGTGCCAGCAGTCGGACAGGGGTTGAAAAACTGTTTTTT. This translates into CASSRTGVEKLFF.

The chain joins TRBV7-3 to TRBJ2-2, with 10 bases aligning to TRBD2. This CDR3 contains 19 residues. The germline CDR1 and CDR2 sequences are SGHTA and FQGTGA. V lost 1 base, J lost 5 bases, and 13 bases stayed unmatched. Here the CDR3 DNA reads TGTGCCAGCAGCTTAAACGCCCAGCGGGGGGGCCGGGTTACCGGGGAGCTGTTTTTT. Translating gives CASSLNAQRGGRVTGELFF. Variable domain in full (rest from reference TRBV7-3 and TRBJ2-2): GAGVSQTPSNKVTEKGKYVELRCDPISGHTALYWYRQSLGQGPEFLIYFQGTGAADDSGLPNDRFFAVRPEGSVSTLKIQRTERGDSAVYLCASSLNAQRGGRVTGELFFGEGSRLTVL.

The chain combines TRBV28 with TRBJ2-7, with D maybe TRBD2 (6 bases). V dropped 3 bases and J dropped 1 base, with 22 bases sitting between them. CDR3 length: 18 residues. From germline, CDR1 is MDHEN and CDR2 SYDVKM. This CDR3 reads CASSLAGRSPPGSYEQYF. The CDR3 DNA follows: TGTGCCAGCAGTTTGGCGGGGCGATCACCCCCCGGGTCCTACGAGCAGTACTTC.

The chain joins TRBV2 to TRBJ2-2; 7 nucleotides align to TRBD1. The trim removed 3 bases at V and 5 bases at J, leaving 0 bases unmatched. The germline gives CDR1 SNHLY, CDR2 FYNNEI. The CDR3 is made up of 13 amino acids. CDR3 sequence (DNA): TGTGCCAGCAGTGACAGGGGGACCGGGGAGCTGTTTTTT. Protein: CASSDRGTGELFF.

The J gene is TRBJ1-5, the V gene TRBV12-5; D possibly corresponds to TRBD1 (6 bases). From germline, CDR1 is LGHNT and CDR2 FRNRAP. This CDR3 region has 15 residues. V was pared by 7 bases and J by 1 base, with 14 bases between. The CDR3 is CASARQEGSNQPQHF. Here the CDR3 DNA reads TGTGCTAGTGCCCGACAGGAGGGGAGCAATCAGCCCCAGCATTTT.

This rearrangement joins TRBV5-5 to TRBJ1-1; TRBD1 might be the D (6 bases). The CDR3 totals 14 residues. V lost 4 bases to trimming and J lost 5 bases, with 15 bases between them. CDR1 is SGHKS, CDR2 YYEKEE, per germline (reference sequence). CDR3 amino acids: CASSVQGLRTEAFF. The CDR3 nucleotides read TGTGCCAGCAGCGTACAGGGATTGAGGACTGAAGCTTTCTTT.

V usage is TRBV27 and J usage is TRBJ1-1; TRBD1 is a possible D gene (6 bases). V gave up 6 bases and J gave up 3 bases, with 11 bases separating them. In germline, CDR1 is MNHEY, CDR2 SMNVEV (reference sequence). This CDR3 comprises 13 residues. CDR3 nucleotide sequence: TGTGCCAGCAGGGATACAGGGCACACTGAAGCTTTCTTT. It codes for CASRDTGHTEAFF.

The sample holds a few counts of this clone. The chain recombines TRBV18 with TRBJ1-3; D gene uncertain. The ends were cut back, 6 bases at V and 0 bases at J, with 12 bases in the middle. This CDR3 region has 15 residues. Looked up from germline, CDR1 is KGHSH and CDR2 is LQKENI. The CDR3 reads CASSPAEYSGNTIYF. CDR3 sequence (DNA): TGTGCCAGCTCCCCGGCGGAGTACTCTGGAAACACCATATATTTT.

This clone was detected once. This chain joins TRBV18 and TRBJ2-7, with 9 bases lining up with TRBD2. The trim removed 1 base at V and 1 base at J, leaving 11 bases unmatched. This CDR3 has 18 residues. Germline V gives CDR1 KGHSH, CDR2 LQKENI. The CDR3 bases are TGTGCCAGCTCACCACTACCTAAGGCACTAGCGGGTTCCTACGAGCAGTACTTC. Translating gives CASSPLPKALAGSYEQYF.

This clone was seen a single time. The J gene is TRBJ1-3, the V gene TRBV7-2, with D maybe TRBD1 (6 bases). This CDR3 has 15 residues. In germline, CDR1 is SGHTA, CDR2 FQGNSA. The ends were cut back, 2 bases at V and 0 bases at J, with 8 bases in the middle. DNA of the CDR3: TGTGCCAGCAGCTTACGGGACACCTCTGGAAACACCATATATTTT. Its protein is CASSLRDTSGNTIYF.

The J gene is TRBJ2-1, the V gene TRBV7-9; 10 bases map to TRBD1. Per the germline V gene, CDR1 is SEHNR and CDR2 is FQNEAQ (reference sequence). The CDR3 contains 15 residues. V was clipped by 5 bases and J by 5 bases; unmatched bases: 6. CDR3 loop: CASSPGTGANNEQFF. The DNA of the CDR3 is TGTGCCAGCAGCCCCGGGACAGGGGCAAACAATGAGCAGTTCTTC.

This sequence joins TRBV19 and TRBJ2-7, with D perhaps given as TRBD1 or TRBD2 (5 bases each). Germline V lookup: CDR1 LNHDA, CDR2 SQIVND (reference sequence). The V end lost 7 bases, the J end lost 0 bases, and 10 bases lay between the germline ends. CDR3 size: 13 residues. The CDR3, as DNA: TGTGCCAGTAACTCCGGGGCCTCCTACGAGCAGTACTTC. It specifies CASNSGASYEQYF. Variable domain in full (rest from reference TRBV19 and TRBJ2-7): DGGITQSPKYLFRKEGQNVTLSCEQNLNHDAMYWYRQDPGQGLRLIYYSQIVNDFQKGDIAEGYSVSREKKESFPLTVTSAQKNPTAFYLCASNSGASYEQYFGPGTRLTVT.

The CDR3 reads CASSQDASGGEQFF. In DNA, the CDR3 is TGTGCCAGCAGCCAAGACGCTAGCGGGGGTGAGCAGTTCTTC. This chain links TRBV4-2 with TRBJ2-1; 10 nucleotides agree with TRBD2. The CDR3 runs 14 residues. V gave up 0 bases and J gave up 9 bases; unmatched junction bases: 2. The germline gives CDR1 LGHNA, CDR2 YNFKEQ.

The CDR3 here is CASSIVSWEGNEQYF. Here the CDR3 DNA reads TGTGCCAGCAGCATAGTTAGCTGGGAAGGGAACGAGCAGTACTTC. The rearrangement links TRBV7-9 to TRBJ2-7; D uncertain. Germline loops: CDR1 SEHNR, CDR2 FQNEAQ (reference sequence). The length of the CDR3 is 15 residues. Trimming pared 5 bases from V and 5 bases from J, leaving 19 bases between.

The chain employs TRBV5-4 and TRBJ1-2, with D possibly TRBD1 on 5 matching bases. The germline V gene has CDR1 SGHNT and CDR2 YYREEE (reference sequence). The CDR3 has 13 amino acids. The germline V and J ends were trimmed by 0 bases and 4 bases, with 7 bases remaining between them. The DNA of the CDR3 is TGTGCCAGCAGCTTGGAGGGGACCTATGGCTACACCTTC. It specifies CASSLEGTYGYTF. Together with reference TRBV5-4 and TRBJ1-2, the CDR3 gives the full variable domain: ETGVTQSPTHLIKTRGQQVTLRCSSQSGHNTVSWYQQALGQGPQFIFQYYREEENGRGNFPPRFSGLQFPNYSSELNVNALELDDSALYLCASSLEGTYGYTFGSGTRLTVV.

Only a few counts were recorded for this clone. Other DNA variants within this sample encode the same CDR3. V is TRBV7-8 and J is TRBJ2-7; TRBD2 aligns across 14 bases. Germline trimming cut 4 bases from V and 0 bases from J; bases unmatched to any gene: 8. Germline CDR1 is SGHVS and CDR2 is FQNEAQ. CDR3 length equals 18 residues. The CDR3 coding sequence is TGTGCCAGCAGCTCCGGACTAGCGGGGGGTCGGGGCTCCTACGAGCAGTACTTC. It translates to CASSSGLAGGRGSYEQYF.

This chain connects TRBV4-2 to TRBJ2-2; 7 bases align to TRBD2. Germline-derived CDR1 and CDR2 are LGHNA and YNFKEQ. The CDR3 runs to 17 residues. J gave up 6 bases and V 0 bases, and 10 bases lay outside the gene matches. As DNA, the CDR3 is TGTGCCAGCAGCCAAGATCTAGCGGCAAGTAAGGCCGGGGAGCTGTTTTTT. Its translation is CASSQDLAASKAGELFF.

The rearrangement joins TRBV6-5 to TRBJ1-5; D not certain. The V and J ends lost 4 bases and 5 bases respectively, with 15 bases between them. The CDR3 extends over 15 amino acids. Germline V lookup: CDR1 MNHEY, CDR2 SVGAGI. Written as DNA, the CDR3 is TGTGCCAGCAGTTCGCGGGGAGGCCCCTATCAGCCCCAGCATTTT. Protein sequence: CASSSRGGPYQPQHF.